This TCR beta chain was captured by sequencing in a study of Graves' ophthalmopathy and Graves' hyperthyroidism (dated by TCRdb to between 2017 and 2018). Study-wide context: Peripheral blood was collected before any treatment was given, at the time of initial diagnosis. The study used signatures of the TCR beta repertoire to tell Graves' ophthalmopathy apart from Graves' hyperthyroidism and to predict which patients would progress to ophthalmopathy. In total, around 130 blood samples were TCR-sequenced: fewer than 50 ophthalmopathy, some 80 hyperthyroidism and roughly 17 hyperthyroidism-to-ophthalmopathy patients. To explore V-J signatures that distinguish ophthalmopathy from hyperthyroidism, a discovery set of about a hundred patients was enrolled, made up of roughly 41 with ophthalmopathy and some 60 with stable hyperthyroidism. An independent validation cohort comprised 18 hyperthyroidism patients and roughly 15 patients who later progressed from hyperthyroidism to ophthalmopathy. In more than five hyperthyroidism patients, the T-cell repertoires found in thyroid tissue were compared with those found in blood. Once sampling was done, hyperthyroidism patients were given methimazole at a starting dose of 30 mg daily, while ophthalmopathy patients were given high-dose intravenous methylprednisolone. The study at large found these results: Most expanded thyroid clonotypes with frequency above 0.001 were also detected in blood, suggesting blood repertoires may reflect the thyroid immune response. Sample size was not statistically predetermined, and group allocation was not concealed from the investigators. In cross-validation, the 13-signature model distinguished ophthalmopathy from stable hyperthyroidism with around 86% sensitivity and approximately 81% specificity, while in the test set the corresponding values were about 80% and 75%. In validation, the model predicted ophthalmopathy progression with more than 70% sensitivity and 72.22% specificity; some twelve predicted patients were CT-confirmed with GO in a median of approximately 6.5 months.

TCR beta CDR3 regions were amplified from RNA transcripts for repertoire sequencing. The first round of RT-PCR was done with HTBI primers and the Qiagen OneStep RT-PCR kit, and was followed by a second round of multiplex PCR, then size selection and purification. The libraries underwent paired-end sequencing with 100 bp reads on an Illumina HiSeq2000. As for the original processing: SOAPnuke was used to process the reads, throwing out any read that had adapters, had uncalled bases, had a mean Phred below 15, or lacked an exact constant-primer or identifier match. COPE v1.2.5 was used to merge the high-quality paired reads. Unique nucleotide sequences were defined as clonotypes and aligned to IMGT TRB V, D and J references using MiTCR v1.1. The analysis was limited to V-J combinations with a frequency above 0.0001, which together covered 99.2% of repertoires. For each V-J combination, a TCR clonal expansion and chaos score was defined as the ratio of F50 clonal expansion to chaos observed in the TCRdist matrix. Features were reduced by Welch's t-statistics and random forest to some 13 V-J combinations, which fed a naive Bayes classifier. The Morisita-Horn index was used to measure how similar the thyroid and blood repertoires were. Using fastp at Q25 and MiXCR, TCRdb reprocessed the public reads and kept productive beta chains. Identical CDR3 proteins give one entry, which carries the most common genes and DNA. TCRdb, not the authors, supplied the V and J calls. The sample has 650,000 to 900,000 distinct CDR3 sequences on record, 35% to 50% of them singletons. The ten largest clones take up about 40% of the sample.

Ophthalmopathy patients had moderately to severely active disease, Clinical Activity Score of at least 3, NOSPECS grade of at least 4, and disease duration under 3 months. Patients with other autoimmune diseases, uncontrolled infections, pregnancy or lactation were excluded from the study. Clinical symptoms, serum thyroxine, TRAb, thyroid ultrasound and orbital computed tomography were used for diagnosis. Ficoll-Paque density gradient centrifugation was used to isolate PBMCs from around 10 ml of fresh peripheral blood. Total RNA was extracted using Trizol reagent, and RNA quality was checked on an Agilent 2100 Bioanalyzer. From the cysteine through the phenylalanine, the CDR3 covers 15 amino acids. Only the CDR3 region is kept as DNA, spanning 45 bases read in frame from base 1. The germline V gene provides CDR1 SGHTA and CDR2 FQGTGA. At the junction V is shortened by 5 bases and J by 0 bases, with 10 bases in between.

This clonotype was recorded a few times. Its antigen is not yet known. There are no base qualities to consult, and no much larger clone falls within one base. This TCR was sampled from an adult man with Graves' ophthalmopathy. The rearrangement joined TRBV7-3 to TRBJ1-4, with the D gene uncertain. The specimen sequenced was peripheral blood. Read as DNA, the sequence is TGTGCCAGCAGCCCCGAATTCGCAACTAATGAAAAACTGTTTTTT. This translates into CASSPEFATNEKLFF.